This TCR beta chain was obtained from a study of cytomegalovirus exposure and HLA in healthy donors (dated by TCRdb to about 2017). About the study as a whole: An earlier analysis of 550 to 700 of the donors reported roughly 270 Gb of sequence data and some 120 million unique TCR beta sequences from 150 million to 200 million T cells. Roughly 300 gigabases of sequencing data and 70 million to 85 million unique TCR sequences were included in an early release covering 550 to 650 HLA-typed donors. Of the approximately 400 genotyped donors, 70% to 90% were placed in the genetic ancestry cluster associated with self-reported Caucasian donors. The study aimed to test whether cataloging public T cell receptors could reveal signatures of past pathogen exposure. The study profiled the T cell repertoires of under 700 subjects by immunosequencing and related them to cytomegalovirus serostatus. Besides the first cohort of more than 650 subjects, a separate validation cohort made up of 90 to 150 different subjects was used. The study combined high-throughput TCR immunosequencing, statistical association of individual TCRs with disease status, and machine learning to predict cytomegalovirus infection status. To study patterns of TCR occurrence, a later analysis re-analyzed previously published TCR beta repertoires from more than 550 donors and added high-resolution HLA genotyping. The later analysis used no new phenotypic data to find candidate immune exposures, relying instead on TCR beta sequences and their occurrence across donors. An earlier analysis of 587 of the donors used high-throughput TCR beta sequencing to judge whether each TCR beta V gene segment behaved as functional or pseudogenic. Alongside the repertoire data, information on donor age, sex, ethnicity and CMV serostatus was compiled. Genome-wide SNP genotypes for about three fifths of the roughly 670 donors were used in a later genetic analysis, which treated that subset as a discovery cohort. Every repertoire in the discovery cohort had been generated on one and the same sequencing platform. Both class I and class II loci were covered by HLA typing, at four-digit resolution. The number of donors typed differed by locus, with roughly 629-640 for A, B, C, DRB1 and DQB1, about 500 for DQA1, approximately 570 for DPA1, and some 470 for DPB1. About five DR-DQ haplotypes were treated as single units for association and clustering because of strong linkage in the cohort. Among 398 genotyped donors of the cohort, an average of roughly 240,000 unique TCR beta nucleotide sequences were sequenced per donor, roughly a sixth of them non-productive. Overall study outcomes, separate from this receptor: When HLA alleles, especially DR and DQ, strongly co-occurred, attributing TCR associations to individual alleles was difficult. Presence/absence analyses assumed roughly uniform sequencing depth across donors, an assumption that may not hold. According to the authors, the approach could potentially be generalized to other disease states and immunological phenotypes. Linkage disequilibrium might explain the correlated functional status among segregating V segments, but an unknown experimental factor could not be excluded. In this cohort, only TCR beta chains were sequenced, and detectable features were limited by the absence of alpha or paired-chain data. Across donors, most TCR sequences were observed very rarely, whereas some public TCRs were present in many individuals. In an earlier analysis of approximately 590 of the donors, most TCR beta V segments were observed in productive rearrangements about 90% or about 30% of the time, broadly matching IMGT annotations. The 87-base-pair reads could not distinguish some IMGT-functional V segments, including TRBV6-2 and TRBV6-3, so those segments were excluded. A later genetic analysis reported fewer N-insertions in productive TCRs among donors in an Asian-associated ancestry cluster than the roughly 650-donor mean. In both the original and validation cohorts, the classifier was reported to diagnose cytomegalovirus status with high specificity and sensitivity. A cluster of highly shared sequence variants was judged likely to be a technical artifact of the sequencing pipeline. In a later analysis, more than 15,000 TCR beta sequences were associated with specific HLA alleles at a false discovery rate of 0.05. In a later analysis, HLA-associated TCR beta chains showed more clonal expansion and lower generation probabilities than non-associated chains that were equally common. In a later analysis, most CMV-associated TCR beta chains were found to appear HLA-restricted, with HLA associations seemingly driven largely by CMV exposure. A few of the identified cytomegalovirus-associated TCR beta chains were confirmed in vitro to be specific for cytomegalovirus antigens. In a later analysis, TCR association rates were found to vary across HLA loci, with the most associated TCRs seen for DRB1 alleles and the fewest for HLA-C alleles. Because some donors lacked HLA typing at each locus, the association tests relied only on the typed subset. In a later analysis, several top co-occurrence clusters were reported to appear linked to parvovirus B19, influenza, CMV and Epstein-Barr virus. In the study, approximately 160 TCR beta chains were listed as associated with cytomegalovirus. A further reported finding was that TCR beta sequences accurately predicted the HLA-A and HLA-B alleles for most subjects in the first cohort. Because counts were too low, seventeen rarely observed V segments, including chromosome 9 orphons, were left out of the earlier analysis of some 640 of the donors. In a later genetic analysis, a missense DCLRE1C variant was associated with V-gene and J-gene trimming of TCR beta chains, and the association was replicated in an independent cohort. Immune exposure information for the cohort was limited to CMV serostatus.

On this clone itself: The antigen it binds to is not known. No qualities accompany the bases; no much larger clone lies one base away.

The cohort consisted of 666 healthy bone marrow donors. Cohort members were all nominally healthy when sampled, although unrecorded immune exposures were likely present. The donor tested CMV seronegative and was one of the 352 seronegative cohort members. A peripheral blood sample was provided by each donor, and peripheral blood mononuclear cells were used for TCR beta sequencing. The Qiagen DNeasy Blood Extraction Kit was used to extract genomic DNA from the blood cell samples. V ends up 7 bases short and J 7 bases short, with an unmatched junction base count of 11. The CDR3 starts with the cysteine, ends with the phenylalanine, and has 14 residues. The read is trimmed to its CDR3 DNA, 42 bases read in frame from base 1. The CDR1 and CDR2 encoded by the germline V gene are WSHSY and SAAADI. Library creation used the immunoSEQ multiplex PCR assay. For the multiplex PCR, a mixture combining 60 forward primers for TCR Vbeta segments and 13 reverse primers for TCR Jbeta segments was used. The CDR3 region of rearranged TCR beta genes was amplified from genomic DNA by a multiplex PCR assay. On the Illumina HiSeq System, the amplified TCR beta libraries were sequenced as 87-base-pair reads. Concerning the study's data processing: Across the 640 or so repertoires, a later analysis counted 78 million or so unique TCR beta chains, about 10 million of which were shared by at least two donors. To remove PCR and sequencing errors, raw reads were error-corrected and collapsed into unique sequences using a nearest-neighbor algorithm that merged closely related sequences. To assign V, D and J gene segments, CDR3 sequences were aligned to IMGT reference sequences. For a sequence to be retained, a match of at least six nucleotides to both a V gene segment and a J gene segment was required. A rearrangement counted as productive if the CDR3 had no stop codons and remained in frame with V and J, and every other rearrangement counted as non-productive. Following IMGT convention, CDR3 was defined as the stretch from the second conserved V-encoded cysteine to the conserved J-encoded phenylalanine. The earlier analysis of about 590 of the donors excluded sequences that lacked an unambiguous match to a single V gene segment. An earlier analysis of 587 of the donors classified V segments as functional when productive rearrangements were above 56.7% and as segregating when the standard deviation between donors was above 5%. A statistical classification framework was built to diagnose cytomegalovirus status from the catalog of TCR beta chain sequences. In a later analysis, V and J genes were assigned by comparing TCR nucleotide sequences against IMGT/GENE-DB human TR gene sequences. The TCRdist pipeline was used in a later analysis to assign CDR3 sequences and most-parsimonious VDJ recombination scenarios. A later analysis defined each TCR beta chain by its CDR3 amino acid sequence plus V-gene family, and excluded reads lacking a unique V-gene family. A later analysis removed over 500 highly shared, low-generation-probability nucleotide sequences to deal with suspected cross-contamination and a sequencing artifact. In a later analysis, a clonal expansion index for each public chain was calculated from normalized within-repertoire ranks of inferred template counts. In a later analysis, generation probabilities were computed with a VDJ recombination model fitted to out-of-frame rearrangements, and the resulting probabilities were checked against IGoR. Hypergeometric tests were used in a later analysis to score TCR-TCR, TCR-HLA and TCR-CMV co-occurrence, with a repertoire-size bias correction applied to the TCR pairs. False discovery rates were estimated in a later analysis by permuting HLA or CMV assignments 20 times. In a later analysis, co-occurring TCRs were grouped using DBSCAN, and TCRdist sequence similarity was added for clustering within HLA-allele-positive subsets. Co-occurrence clustering excluded repertoires with fewer than 30,000 or more than 120,000 public chains, plus five with anomalous nucleotide sharing. TCRdb mirrors the immuneACCESS table, restricted to in-frame sequences. Some clones are absent from its copies; in checked studies, under half trace to an unresolved V gene, and the reason for the others is unknown. The V and J calls and the clone size are those of that table, but D and trimming were determined from the DNA. The sample table lists roughly 130,000 clones, roughly 80% of them with a count of one. The top ten clonotypes cover 2.5% to 3.5% of the sample.

In this chain, TRBV10-2 is recombined with TRBJ2-7, with 9 bases aligning to TRBD2. Sequencing was performed on PBMCs. This TCR was recovered from a female donor in good health and CMV-seronegative. The CDR3 protein is CASNLAGASGEQYF. Read as DNA, the sequence is TGCGCCAGCAATTTAGCGGGAGCCTCGGGGGAGCAGTACTTC.